The entry below describes one T cell receptor beta chain. This clone's antigen is unknown. Per-base quality was not reported, and no clone a single base away is much larger than it. This record comes from a study of T cell responses to AZD1222 COVID-19 vaccine (dated by TCRdb to about 2021). In terms of the full investigation: A total of 240 or so trial participants underwent TCR sequencing, of whom 200 to 220 had received two doses of AZD1222 and around 26 had received two doses of the MenACWY control vaccine. Enrollment into the trials was organized by age into subgroups of 18-55, 56-69 and 70-plus years, and those subgroups contained about 160, 30 and 59 TCR-sequenced participants, respectively. Study-wide findings and limitations: Only a handful of AZD1222 recipients were SARS-CoV-2 seropositive at baseline, limiting conclusions about previously exposed vaccinees. Because no samples from the day 14 peak response were available, repertoires could be characterized only after the peak T cell response. CD4 TCRs associated with the vaccine covered the entire spike protein, and the dominant responses were in regions 160-218 and 743-854. In the small 56-69-year group, the increase in depth fell short of significance, most likely because of low power. After two AZD1222 doses, both the breadth and the depth of spike-specific TCRs were significantly higher than at day 0 and than in MenACWY recipients. Most participants were white British and females outnumbered males, and the authors suggested that clonal diversity may have been underestimated. Reportedly, almost half of the unique spike-specific TCRs recognized epitopes lying outside the regions that are mutated in the B.1.351 and B.1.1.7 variants.

Trimming takes 6 bases from V and 2 bases from J, and the germline ends sit 7 bases apart. Reading the germline V gene gives CDR1 SNHLY and CDR2 FYNNEI. Reading from cysteine to phenylalanine, the CDR3 counts 13 amino acids. The kept DNA is CDR3 alone, 39 bases in frame from the first base. The CDR3 regions of human TCRbeta chains were subjected to immunosequencing. As for the original processing: Repertoire TCRs were checked for matches against a reference library of SARS-CoV-2-specific TCRs that had been generated using the MIRA antigen-specificity platform. Breadth was defined as the fraction of unique TCRs that were SARS-CoV-2-associated. Depth was defined as the fraction of total T cells that were SARS-CoV-2-associated. Using the MIRA data, each spike-specific TCR was assigned both to the spike region to which the TCR was reactive and to a CD4 or CD8 class. Log10-transformed breadth and depth values were compared by one-way ANOVA with Sidak's multiple comparisons tests. TCRdb re-hosts the immuneACCESS table, in-frame sequences only. Its copies lack some clones; in the studies checked, an unresolved V gene accounts for under half of them, and the cause for the rest is not known. D and trimming come from the DNA, and the V and J calls and clone size come from that table. The sample table contains 150,000 to 250,000 clones; only one count was recorded for approximately 91% of them. The top ten constitute around 3.6% of the sample.

The intended sense of this specimen's time point label: about 28 days (+/-7) after the second vaccine dose. AZD1222 recipients given second doses at about 4 weeks or at about 12 weeks were pooled, since spike-specific TCR depth and breadth were not found to differ between the two schedules. The vaccinee samples were drawn from two UK trials, COV001 and COV002, one of which was a single-blind randomized controlled phase 2/3 trial testing AZD1222 (ChAdOx1 nCoV-19) in healthy adults. Trial participant PBMC samples were collected at day 0 and day 28 after the second dose for TCRbeta chain sequencing. The chain joins TRBV2 to TRBJ2-2; the best D guess is TRBD2, with 6 bases matching. This clonotype originated in an adult who received the AZD1222 COVID-19 vaccine. The material sequenced was peripheral blood, taken 28 days after the second AZD1222 dose. The DNA is TGTGCCAGCAGGGGGACTAACACCGGGGAGCTGTTTTTT. Its translation is CASRGTNTGELFF.